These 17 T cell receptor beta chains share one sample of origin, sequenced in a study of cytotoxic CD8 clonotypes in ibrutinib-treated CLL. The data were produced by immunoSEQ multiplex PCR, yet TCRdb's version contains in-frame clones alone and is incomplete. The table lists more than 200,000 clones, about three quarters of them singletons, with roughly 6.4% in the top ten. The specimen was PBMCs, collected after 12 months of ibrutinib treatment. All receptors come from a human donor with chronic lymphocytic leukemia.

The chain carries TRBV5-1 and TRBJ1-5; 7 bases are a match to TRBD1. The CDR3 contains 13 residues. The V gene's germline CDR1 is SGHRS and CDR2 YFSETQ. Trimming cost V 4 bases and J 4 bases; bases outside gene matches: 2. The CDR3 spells CASSGGQNQPQHF. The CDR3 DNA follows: TGCGCCAGCAGCGGGGGACAGAATCAGCCCCAGCATTTT.

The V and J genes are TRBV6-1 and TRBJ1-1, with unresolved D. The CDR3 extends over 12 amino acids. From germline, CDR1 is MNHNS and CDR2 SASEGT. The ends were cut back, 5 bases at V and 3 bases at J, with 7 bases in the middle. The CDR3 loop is CASSYAYTEAFF. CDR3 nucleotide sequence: TGTGCCAGCAGTTATGCCTACACTGAAGCTTTCTTT.

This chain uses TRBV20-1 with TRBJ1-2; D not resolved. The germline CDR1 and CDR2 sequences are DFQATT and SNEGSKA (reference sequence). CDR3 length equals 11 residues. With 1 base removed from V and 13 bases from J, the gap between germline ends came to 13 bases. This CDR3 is CSARARPDPTF. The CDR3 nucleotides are TGCAGTGCTAGAGCGAGGCCGGACCCCACCTTC.

The CDR3 sequence: CSTTGQGSGGSFEQYF. The CDR3 DNA sequence: TGCAGCACGACGGGACAGGGGTCCGGCGGGAGTTTCGAGCAGTACTTC. The chain combines TRBV29-1 with TRBJ2-7, with 10 bases aligning to TRBD1. The CDR3 has 16 residues. Germline trimming cut 8 bases from V and 6 bases from J; bases unmatched to any gene: 19. Germline lookup yields CDR1 SQVTM and CDR2 ANQGSEA.

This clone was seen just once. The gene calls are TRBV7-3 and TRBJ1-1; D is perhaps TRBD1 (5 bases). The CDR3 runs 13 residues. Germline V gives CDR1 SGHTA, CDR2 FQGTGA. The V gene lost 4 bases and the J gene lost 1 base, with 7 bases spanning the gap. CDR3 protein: CASSSTGNTEAFF. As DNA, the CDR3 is TGTGCCAGCAGCTCTACAGGGAACACTGAAGCTTTCTTT.

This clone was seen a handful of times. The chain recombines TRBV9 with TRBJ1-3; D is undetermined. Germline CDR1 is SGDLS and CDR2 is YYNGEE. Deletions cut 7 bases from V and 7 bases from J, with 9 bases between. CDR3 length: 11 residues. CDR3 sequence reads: CASALGNTIYF. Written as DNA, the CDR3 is TGTGCCAGCGCCCTGGGGAACACCATATATTTT.

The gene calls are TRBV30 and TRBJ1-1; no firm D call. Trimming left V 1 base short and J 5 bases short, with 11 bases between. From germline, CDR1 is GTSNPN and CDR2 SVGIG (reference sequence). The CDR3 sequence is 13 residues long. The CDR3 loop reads CAWSATVGTEAFF. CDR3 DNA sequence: TGTGCCTGGAGTGCCACGGTGGGGACTGAAGCTTTCTTT.

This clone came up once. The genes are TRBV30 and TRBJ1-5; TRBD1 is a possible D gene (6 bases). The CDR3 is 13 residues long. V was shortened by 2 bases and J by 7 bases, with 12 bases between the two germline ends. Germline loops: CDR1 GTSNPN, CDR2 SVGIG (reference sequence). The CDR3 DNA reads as TGTGCCTGGAGTCAGGGGATAGGACAGCCCCAGCATTTT. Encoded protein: CAWSQGIGQPQHF.

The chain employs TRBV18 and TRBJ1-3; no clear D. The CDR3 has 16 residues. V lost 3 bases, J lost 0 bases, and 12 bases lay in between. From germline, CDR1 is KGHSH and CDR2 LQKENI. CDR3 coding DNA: TGTGCCAGCTCACCTGATACGGTGCACTCTGGAAACACCATATATTTT. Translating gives CASSPDTVHSGNTIYF.

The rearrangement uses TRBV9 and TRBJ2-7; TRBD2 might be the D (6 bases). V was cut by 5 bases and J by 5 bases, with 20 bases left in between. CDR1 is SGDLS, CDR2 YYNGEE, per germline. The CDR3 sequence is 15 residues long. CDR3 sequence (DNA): TGTGCCAGCAGTCCCCGAAGCCTAGCGAGCGACGAGCAGTACTTC. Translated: CASSPRSLASDEQYF.

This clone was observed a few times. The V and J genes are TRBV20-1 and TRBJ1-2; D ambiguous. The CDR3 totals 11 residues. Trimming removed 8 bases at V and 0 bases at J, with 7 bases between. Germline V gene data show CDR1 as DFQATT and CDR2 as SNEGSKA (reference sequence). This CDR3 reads CSKRTNYGYTF. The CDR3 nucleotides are TGCAGTAAGAGGACTAACTATGGCTACACCTTC.

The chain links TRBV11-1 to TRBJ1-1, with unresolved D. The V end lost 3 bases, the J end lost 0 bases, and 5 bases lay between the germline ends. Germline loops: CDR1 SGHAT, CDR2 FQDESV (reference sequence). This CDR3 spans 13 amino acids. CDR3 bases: TGTGCCAGCAGCTTTTGGATGAACACTGAAGCTTTCTTT. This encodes CASSFWMNTEAFF.

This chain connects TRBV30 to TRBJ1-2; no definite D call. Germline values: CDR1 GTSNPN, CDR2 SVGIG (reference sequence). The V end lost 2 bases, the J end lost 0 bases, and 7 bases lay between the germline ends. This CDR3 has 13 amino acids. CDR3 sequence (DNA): TGTGCCTGGAGTTACCGAGCTAACTATGGCTACACCTTC. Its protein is CAWSYRANYGYTF.

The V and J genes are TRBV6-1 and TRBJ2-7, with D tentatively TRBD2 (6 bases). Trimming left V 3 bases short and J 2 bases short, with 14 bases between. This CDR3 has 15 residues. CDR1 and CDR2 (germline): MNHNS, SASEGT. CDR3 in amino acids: CASSDFGRTPYEQYF. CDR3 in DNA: TGTGCCAGCAGTGATTTCGGGAGAACCCCCTACGAGCAGTACTTC.

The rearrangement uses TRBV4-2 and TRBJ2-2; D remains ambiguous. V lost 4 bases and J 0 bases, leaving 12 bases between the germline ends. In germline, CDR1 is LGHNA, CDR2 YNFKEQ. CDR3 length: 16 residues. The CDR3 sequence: CASSLGQLANTGELFF. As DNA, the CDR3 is TGTGCCAGCAGCCTTGGGCAGCTGGCGAACACCGGGGAGCTGTTTTTT.

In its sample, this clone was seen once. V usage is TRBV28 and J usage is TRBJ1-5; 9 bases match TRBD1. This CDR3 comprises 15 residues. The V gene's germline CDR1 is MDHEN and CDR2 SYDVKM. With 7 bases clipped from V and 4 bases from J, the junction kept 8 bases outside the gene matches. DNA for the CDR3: TGTGCCAGCACCCTAGACAGGGGGTGGAATCAGCCCCAGCATTTT. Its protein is CASTLDRGWNQPQHF. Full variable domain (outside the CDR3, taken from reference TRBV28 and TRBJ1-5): DVKVTQSSRYLVKRTGEKVFLECVQDMDHENMFWYRQDPGLGLRLIYFSYDVKMKEKGDIPEGYSVSREKKERFSLILESASTNQTSMYLCASTLDRGWNQPQHFGDGTRLSIL.

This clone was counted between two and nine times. The CDR3 coding sequence is TGTGCCTGTGCGAGAGCCGGGACAGGGGGCGTCTACGAGCAGTACTTC. Protein product: CACARAGTGGVYEQYF. The chain recombines TRBV30 with TRBJ2-7, with TRBD1 matching 12 bases. The CDR3 has 16 residues. V lost 6 bases, J lost 3 bases, and 12 bases stayed unmatched. Germline V gives CDR1 GTSNPN, CDR2 SVGIG (reference sequence).